This TCR beta chain was found in a study of blood T cell repertoires in COVID-19. Across the whole study: T cells, B-cell-depleted T cells, or PBMCs provided the cDNA or gDNA that served as material.

Only in-frame clones appear in the TCRdb table, and some are missing; sequencing was by immunoSEQ multiplex PCR. The table records about 240,000 clones, approximately 86% of them present only once. Germline CDR1 is SGDLS and CDR2 is YYNGEE. V was pared by 4 bases and J by 0 bases, with 14 bases between. The CDR3 contains 16 residues. The sequencing sample was made of peripheral blood. J is TRBJ2-1 and V is TRBV9; maybe TRBD2 (5 bases). This receptor was obtained from a man between 60 and 75 years old who had recovered from COVID-19. CDR3 sequence reads: CASSTLTRISYNEQFF. The CDR3 region has the DNA TGTGCCAGCAGCACCCTAACTAGGATCTCCTACAATGAGCAGTTCTTC.